A single sample is the source of the 8 T cell receptor beta chains below, sequenced in a study of T cells in Graves' hyperthyroidism and ophthalmopathy. Amplified TCR beta CDR3 regions derived from RNA transcripts. HTBI primers drove first-round RT-PCR of the TCR CDR3. MiXCR was run by TCRdb on the multiplex PCR reads, yielding one entry per CDR3 protein. The table has around 600,000 distinct CDR3 sequences, roughly 14% seen once. Sequencing was performed on blood. Receptors were obtained from a woman between 45 and 60 years old with Graves' ophthalmopathy.

This clonotype was recorded at least ten times. The J gene is TRBJ2-3, the V gene TRBV5-1; D unresolved. The V gene's germline CDR1 is SGHRS and CDR2 YFSETQ. Trimming took off 2 bases at V and 2 bases at J, with 15 bases between the two ends. The CDR3 sequence is 16 residues long. The CDR3 spells CASSFSPAPITDTQYF. The CDR3, as DNA: TGCGCCAGCAGCTTCAGCCCAGCGCCGATCACAGATACGCAGTATTTT.

The chain carries TRBV14 and TRBJ1-1, with a tentative D call TRBD1 (5 bases). Trimming left V 2 bases short and J 4 bases short, with 17 bases between. The CDR3 spans 16 residues. Germline V gene sequence: CDR1 SGHDN, CDR2 FVKESK. The CDR3 here is CASSQRVKGISTEAFF. The DNA for the CDR3 is TGTGCCAGCAGCCAACGGGTAAAGGGGATTAGCACTGAAGCTTTCTTT.

At least ten counts were recorded for this clonotype. V usage is TRBV20-1 and J usage is TRBJ2-1; tentatively, D is TRBD2 (6 bases). V lost 4 bases to trimming and J lost 1 base, with 11 bases between them. The CDR3 sequence is 14 residues long. The germline V gene encodes CDR1 DFQATT and CDR2 SNEGSKA (reference sequence). The CDR3 region has the DNA TGCAGTGCTAAAGGGGCGGGGTCCTACAATGAGCAGTTCTTC. It encodes CSAKGAGSYNEQFF.

The rearrangement links TRBV14 to TRBJ2-7; the D call may be TRBD1 or TRBD2 (5 bases each). The V end lost 5 bases, the J end lost 3 bases, and 11 bases lay between the germline ends. The CDR3 consists of 13 residues. From germline, CDR1 is SGHDN and CDR2 FVKESK. CDR3 in DNA: TGTGCCAGCAGCGGGACCCTCTTCTACGAGCAGTACTTC. Translation gives CASSGTLFYEQYF.

This clonotype was detected many times. J is TRBJ2-5 and V is TRBV28; D gene ambiguous. The CDR3 length is 12 residues. V lost 2 bases and J 9 bases, leaving 10 bases between the germline ends. Germline assignment: CDR1 MDHEN and CDR2 SYDVKM. CDR3 protein: CASSLAPRSQYF. The CDR3 bases are TGTGCCAGCAGTTTAGCTCCGAGGTCCCAGTACTTC.

This clonotype was found many times. The chain employs TRBV30 and TRBJ2-7, with 10 nucleotides matching TRBD1. This CDR3 is built from 14 residues. Per germline, CDR1 GTSNPN and CDR2 SVGIG (reference sequence). J was trimmed by 6 bases and V by 4 bases; bases with no gene match: 9. The CDR3 spells CAWNPRDRGFEQYF. CDR3 DNA: TGTGCCTGGAATCCCCGGGACAGGGGTTTCGAGCAGTACTTC. Drawing the rest from reference TRBV30 and TRBJ2-7, the complete variable domain is SQTIHQWPATLVQPVGSPLSLECTVEGTSNPNLYWYRQAAGRGLQLLFYSVGIGQISSEVPQNLSASRPQDRQFILSSKKLLLSDSGFYLCAWNPRDRGFEQYFGPGTRLTVT.

In its sample, this clonotype was seen a few times. The chain links TRBV25-1 to TRBJ1-1, with a weak D call TRBD1 (5 bases). V was shortened by 7 bases and J by 0 bases, with 9 bases between the two germline ends. Germline V gene lookup returns CDR1 MGHDK and CDR2 SYGVNS. The CDR3 is 13 residues long. CDR3 residues: CASTAGMNTEAFF. DNA of the CDR3: TGTGCCAGCACGGCAGGGATGAACACTGAAGCTTTCTTT.

At least ten counts were recorded for this clonotype. CDR3 loop: CSVAGPLSYEQYF. The DNA for the CDR3 is TGCAGCGTTGCGGGACCTCTCTCCTACGAGCAGTACTTC. The J gene is TRBJ2-7, the V gene TRBV29-1; D could derive from TRBD1 or TRBD2 (5 bases each). Germline V gene sequence: CDR1 SQVTM, CDR2 ANQGSEA. This CDR3 has 13 residues. V lost 4 bases to trimming and J lost 0 bases, with 10 bases between them.